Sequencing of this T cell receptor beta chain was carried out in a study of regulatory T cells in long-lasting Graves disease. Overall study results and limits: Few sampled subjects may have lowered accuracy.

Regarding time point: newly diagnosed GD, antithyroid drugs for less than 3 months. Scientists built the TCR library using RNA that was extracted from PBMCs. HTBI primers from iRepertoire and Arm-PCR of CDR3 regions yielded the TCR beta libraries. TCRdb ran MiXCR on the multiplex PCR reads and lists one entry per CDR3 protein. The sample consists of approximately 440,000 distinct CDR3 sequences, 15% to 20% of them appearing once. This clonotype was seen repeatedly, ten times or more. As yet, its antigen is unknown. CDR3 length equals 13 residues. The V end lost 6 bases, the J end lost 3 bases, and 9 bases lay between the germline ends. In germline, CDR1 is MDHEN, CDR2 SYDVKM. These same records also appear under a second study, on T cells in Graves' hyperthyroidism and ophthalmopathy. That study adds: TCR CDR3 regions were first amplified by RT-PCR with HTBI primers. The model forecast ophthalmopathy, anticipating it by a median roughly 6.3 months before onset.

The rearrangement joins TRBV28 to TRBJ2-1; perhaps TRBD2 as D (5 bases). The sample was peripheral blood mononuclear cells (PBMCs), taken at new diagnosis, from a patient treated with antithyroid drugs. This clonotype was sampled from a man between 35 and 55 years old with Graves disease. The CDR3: CASSPGVYNEQFF. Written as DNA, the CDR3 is TGTGCCAGCAGCCCCGGGGTCTACAATGAGCAGTTCTTC.